These 21 T cell receptor beta chains share one sample of origin, sequenced in a study of T cell responses to AZD1222 COVID-19 vaccine (dated by TCRdb to the early 2020s). In light of the paper, this sample's time point label describes: baseline before first vaccination. Receptor libraries were prepared by the immunoSEQ multiplex PCR assay. The table was pulled from immuneACCESS by TCRdb, which kept in-frame rearrangements only. Such tables lose some clones; where checked, under half of the loss comes from unresolved V genes, and the rest has no known cause. The sample profile shows 84,000 or so clones; roughly 88% of them were found once. 16% of the sample is held by the ten biggest clonotypes. The source was peripheral blood, collected on day 0 of AZD1222 vaccination. These receptors came from an adult in good health.

This clone was counted a single time. The chain uses TRBV12-3 or TRBV12-4 and TRBJ1-2; D ambiguous. V was shortened by 6 bases and J by 4 bases, with 9 bases between the two germline ends. This CDR3 region has 12 residues. This chain's CDR3 is CASSSGPYGYTF. The CDR3 nucleotides read TGTGCCAGCAGCTCAGGTCCCTATGGCTACACCTTC.

The V gene is TRBV28, the J gene TRBJ1-5; D might be TRBD1 (6 bases). Trimming left V 6 bases short and J 4 bases short, with 13 bases between. Looked up from germline, CDR1 is MDHEN and CDR2 is SYDVKM. CDR3 size: 14 residues. Here the CDR3 reads CASSRGQNNQPQHF. CDR3 sequence (DNA): TGTGCCAGCAGCCGCGGACAGAATAATCAGCCCCAGCATTTT.

The chain employs TRBV10-1 and TRBJ2-1; 10 bases match TRBD2. J was trimmed by 6 bases and V by 0 bases; bases with no gene match: 5. CDR1 and CDR2 from the germline V gene are WNHNN and SYGVQD (reference sequence). The CDR3 loop spans 16 amino acids. The CDR3 region has the DNA TGCGCCAGCAGTGAGTCGAAGCTAGCGGGAGTCAATGAGCAGTTCTTC. It yields the protein CASSESKLAGVNEQFF.

This clone showed up just a few times. The J gene is TRBJ1-2, the V gene TRBV19, with 9 bases identical to TRBD1. This CDR3 is built from 21 residues. J lost 5 bases, V lost 3 bases, and 25 bases had no gene match. Looked up from germline, CDR1 is LNHDA and CDR2 is SQIVND (reference sequence). This CDR3 is CASSIAGFPPEPRTGVYGYTF. The CDR3 nucleotides are TGTGCCAGTAGTATCGCGGGATTCCCCCCCGAACCTAGGACAGGGGTTTATGGCTACACCTTC.

The chain employs TRBV12-5 and TRBJ2-5; 8 nucleotides match TRBD1. CDR3 size: 15 residues. The V gene's germline CDR1 is LGHNT and CDR2 FRNRAP. V lost 8 bases to trimming and J lost 3 bases; unmatched junction nucleotides: 11. CDR3 in amino acids: CASLPGPGGEETQYF. As DNA, the CDR3 is TGTGCTAGTCTGCCCGGCCCAGGGGGCGAAGAGACCCAGTACTTC.

The genes are TRBV7-9 and TRBJ2-1; tentatively, D is TRBD2 (5 bases). Trimming took off 7 bases at V and 1 base at J, with 8 bases between the two ends. The CDR3 is 13 residues long. In germline, CDR1 is SEHNR, CDR2 FQNEAQ (reference sequence). The CDR3: CASKSGSYNEQFF. The CDR3 region has the DNA TGTGCCAGCAAAAGCGGATCCTACAATGAGCAGTTCTTC.

The chain joins TRBV5-4 to TRBJ1-2, with D maybe TRBD1 (6 bases). CDR3 length: 13 residues. CDR1 is SGHNT and CDR2 is YYREEE in the germline V gene (reference sequence). V shed 2 bases and J shed 3 bases, with 8 bases lying between them. The CDR3 sequence: CASSLTGYYGYTF. The CDR3 DNA reads as TGTGCCAGCAGCTTAACAGGGTACTATGGCTACACCTTC. The full variable domain, in which reference TRBV5-4 and TRBJ1-2 provide the parts outside the CDR3, is ETGVTQSPTHLIKTRGQQVTLRCSSQSGHNTVSWYQQALGQGPQFIFQYYREEENGRGNFPPRFSGLQFPNYSSELNVNALELDDSALYLCASSLTGYYGYTFGSGTRLTVV.

This clone has a single count. The chain links TRBV19 to TRBJ2-7, with 10 bases fitting TRBD1. Germline V gives CDR1 LNHDA, CDR2 SQIVND (reference sequence). The CDR3 loop spans 13 amino acids. The V gene end was trimmed by 7 bases and the J gene end by 6 bases; junction bases not matched to a gene: 6. The CDR3 nucleotides are TGTGCCAGTACGGTGACAGGGGGCGCCGAGCAGTACTTC. Amino acids: CASTVTGGAEQYF.

V usage is TRBV7-3 and J usage is TRBJ2-2, with TRBD1 matching 8 bases. V shed 4 bases and J 6 bases; nucleotides not matched to a gene: 7. CDR3 size: 15 residues. The germline gives CDR1 SGHTA, CDR2 FQGTGA. CDR3 protein: CASSSQGAGSGELFF. CDR3 bases: TGTGCCAGCAGCTCGCAGGGGGCGGGATCCGGGGAGCTGTTTTTT.

This clone was recorded a few times. The chain is built from TRBV27 and TRBJ2-2, with 7 bases aligning to TRBD1. Trimming cost V 6 bases and J 0 bases; bases outside gene matches: 4. CDR1 and CDR2 (germline): MNHEY, SMNVEV (reference sequence). CDR3 size: 15 residues. DNA for the CDR3: TGTGCCAGCAGGTACAGGGGCGCGAACACCGGGGAGCTGTTTTTT. Protein product: CASRYRGANTGELFF.

This clone occurred a few times. The chain employs TRBV10-3 and TRBJ1-1; D unresolved. The germline V gene encodes CDR1 ENHRY and CDR2 SYGVKD. V dropped 4 bases and J dropped 0 bases, with 6 bases sitting between them. The CDR3 extends over 13 amino acids. The CDR3 loop reads CAISVGLNTEAFF. CDR3 bases: TGTGCCATCAGTGTGGGTTTGAACACTGAAGCTTTCTTT.

This chain connects TRBV6-5 to TRBJ1-3, with 8 positions matching TRBD1. Looked up from germline, CDR1 is MNHEY and CDR2 is SVGAGI. This CDR3 is built from 14 residues. The ends lost 4 bases at V and 8 bases at J; junction bases unmatched: 7. CDR3 region: CASSSGQGGDTIYF. For the CDR3, the DNA is TGTGCCAGCAGTTCAGGACAGGGCGGGGACACCATATATTTT.

The genes are TRBV11-3 and TRBJ2-1; no clear D. Trimming shortened V by 2 bases and J by 8 bases, and 19 bases separated the two germline ends. The CDR3 is 16 amino acids. Germline V gene lookup returns CDR1 SGHNT and CDR2 YENEEA. CDR3 coding DNA: TGTGCCAGCAGCTTATTTGGCAGCACCCTTCTCCATGAGCAGTTCTTC. As protein: CASSLFGSTLLHEQFF.

The J gene is TRBJ1-6, the V gene TRBV6-5; 9 bases agree with TRBD1. Germline CDR1 reads MNHEY; CDR2 reads SVGAGI. The CDR3 is 15 amino acids. V shed 5 bases and J 7 bases; nucleotides not matched to a gene: 6. Here the CDR3 DNA reads TGTGCCAGCAGTCAGCCGGGACAGGGAAATTCACCCCTCCACTTT. It specifies CASSQPGQGNSPLHF.

The chain recombines TRBV4-1 with TRBJ1-6; a weak D match, TRBD1 (5 bases). The V end lost 0 bases, the J end lost 0 bases, and 9 bases lay between the germline ends. CDR3 length: 17 residues. Germline values: CDR1 MGHRA, CDR2 YSYEKL. The CDR3 DNA reads TGCGCCAGCAGCCAAGATGGGGGAGACTCCTATAATTCACCCCTCCACTTT. It encodes CASSQDGGDSYNSPLHF.

The chain carries TRBV3-1 (or the pseudogene TRBV3-2) and TRBJ2-7, with 10 bases fitting TRBD2. Trimming at V came to 2 bases and at J to 2 bases, leaving 6 bases not matched to a gene. This CDR3 region has 16 residues. Germline CDR1 LGHDT, CDR2 YNNKEL (reference sequence). CDR3 in amino acids: CASSQKIAGGPYEQYF. CDR3 DNA: TGTGCCAGCAGCCAAAAGATAGCGGGAGGACCCTACGAGCAGTACTTC.

The chain joins TRBV19 to TRBJ2-2, with 11 bases lining up with TRBD1. This CDR3 contains 13 residues. V dropped 9 bases and J dropped 15; count of bases not matched to a gene: 12. From germline, CDR1 is LNHDA and CDR2 SQIVND (reference sequence). Written as DNA, the CDR3 is TGTGCCAGCGTCCGGGACAGGGGGTTGGCGGTGTTTTTT. Translating it yields CASVRDRGLAVFF.

The V gene is TRBV27, the J gene TRBJ1-2; 7 nucleotides line up with TRBD1. Germline lookup yields CDR1 MNHEY and CDR2 SMNVEV (reference sequence). V shed 3 bases, J shed 4 bases, and the junction held 8 bases outside the gene matches. This CDR3 comprises 15 residues. The CDR3 DNA is TGTGCCAGCAGTTTCGCCTCCAGGGGGATCTATGGCTACACCTTC. Its protein product is CASSFASRGIYGYTF.

This rearrangement joins TRBV5-1 to TRBJ1-1, with D maybe TRBD1 (6 bases). The germline V gene encodes CDR1 SGHRS and CDR2 YFSETQ. This CDR3 contains 13 residues. Trimming removed 6 bases from V and 0 bases from J, with 9 bases in between. CDR3: CASKTGVNTEAFF. The CDR3 region has the DNA TGCGCCAGCAAGACAGGAGTGAACACTGAAGCTTTCTTT.

This clone came up once. V usage is TRBV4-2 and J usage is TRBJ2-1, with 8 bases matching TRBD2. Germline-derived CDR1 and CDR2 are LGHNA and YNFKEQ. V lost 0 bases to trimming and J lost 3 bases; unmatched junction nucleotides: 4. The CDR3 is made up of 16 amino acids. This CDR3 reads CASSQESGSYYNEQFF. CDR3 coding DNA: TGTGCCAGCAGCCAAGAGAGCGGGAGTTACTACAATGAGCAGTTCTTC.

The gene calls are TRBV5-8 and TRBJ1-6, with D perhaps matching TRBD1 (5 bases). The CDR3 has 15 residues. Trimming removed 3 bases from V and 5 bases from J, with 12 bases in between. Germline V gene sequence: CDR1 SGHTS, CDR2 YDEGEE. CDR3 sequence: CASSWDGMNNSPLHF. CDR3 DNA: TGTGCCAGCAGCTGGGACGGAATGAATAATTCACCCCTCCACTTT.